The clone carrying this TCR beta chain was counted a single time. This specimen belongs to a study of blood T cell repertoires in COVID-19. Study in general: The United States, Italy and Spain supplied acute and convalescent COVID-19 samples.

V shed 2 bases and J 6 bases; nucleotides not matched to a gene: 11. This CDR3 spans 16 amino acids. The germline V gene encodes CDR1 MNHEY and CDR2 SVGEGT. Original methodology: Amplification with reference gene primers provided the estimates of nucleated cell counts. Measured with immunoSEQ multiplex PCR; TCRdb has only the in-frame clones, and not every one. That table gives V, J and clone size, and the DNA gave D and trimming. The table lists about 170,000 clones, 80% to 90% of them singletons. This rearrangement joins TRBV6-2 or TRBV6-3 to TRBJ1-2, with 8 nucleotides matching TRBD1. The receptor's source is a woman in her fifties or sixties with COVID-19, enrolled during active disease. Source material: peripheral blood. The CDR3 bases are TGTGCCAGCAGTTACGCGACGACAGGGGTTCCAAATGGCTACACCTTC. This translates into CASSYATTGVPNGYTF.